This entry lists 17 T cell receptor beta chains sequenced from one sample in a study of Graves' ophthalmopathy and Graves' hyperthyroidism. Researchers took RNA transcripts and amplified TCR beta CDR3 regions from them. Investigators did first-round RT-PCR with HTBI primers, then second-round multiplex PCR. A single record per CDR3 protein comes from TCRdb applying MiXCR to the multiplex PCR reads. This sample has 200,000 to 250,000 distinct CDR3 sequences; approximately 21% occur once, and the top ten carry roughly 45%. Source material: peripheral blood. The receptors were gathered from a woman in her forties or fifties with Graves' ophthalmopathy.

This clonotype was found many times. V usage is TRBV20-1 and J usage is TRBJ2-1; D assignment may be TRBD1 or TRBD2 (5 bases each). Germline CDR1 DFQATT, CDR2 SNEGSKA (reference sequence). CDR3 size: 15 residues. The germline V and J ends were trimmed by 6 bases and 0 bases, with 15 bases remaining between them. The CDR3 region is CSALGEGPSYNEQFF. CDR3 in DNA: TGCAGTGCCCTGGGAGAGGGACCCTCCTACAATGAGCAGTTCTTC.

This clonotype was observed at least ten times. This chain joins TRBV24-1 and TRBJ2-2; 7 bases are shared with TRBD1. This CDR3 contains 15 residues. Looked up from germline, CDR1 is KGHDR and CDR2 is SFDVKD. V dropped 4 bases and J dropped 0; count of bases not matched to a gene: 1. CDR3 nucleotides: TGTGCCACCAGTGAAGGGGGCGCGAACACCGGGGAGCTGTTTTTT. It translates to CATSEGGANTGELFF.

This clonotype was detected ten times or more. The J gene is TRBJ2-7, the V gene TRBV27; no firm D call. Germline V CDR1 and CDR2: MNHEY, SMNVEV (reference sequence). This CDR3 region has 13 residues. Between the trimmed V and J ends, which lost 2 bases and 2 bases, there was a span of 7 bases. CDR3 in DNA: TGTGCCAGCAGTTTAGGCCCTACCTACGAGCAGTACTTC. It yields the protein CASSLGPTYEQYF.

This clonotype was observed a few times. This chain links TRBV6-4 with TRBJ2-7; 12 positions match TRBD2. V was pared by 9 bases and J by 2 bases, with 23 bases of the junction left unmatched. This CDR3 comprises 20 residues. Germline lookup yields CDR1 MRHNA and CDR2 SNTAGT. The CDR3 sequence: CASASRLGTKLAGGAYEQYF. In DNA, the CDR3 is TGTGCCAGTGCAAGCAGACTAGGGACAAAACTAGCGGGAGGCGCCTACGAGCAGTACTTC.

This clonotype was picked up many times. This chain connects TRBV7-9 to TRBJ2-5, with TRBD2 as a possible D gene (5 bases). Trimming shortened V by 5 bases and J by 1 base, and 14 bases separated the two germline ends. Germline V gene data show CDR1 as SEHNR and CDR2 as FQNEAQ (reference sequence). The CDR3 has 15 residues. CDR3 in DNA: TGTGCCAGCAGCAGCTTAACGGGGTTCCAAGAGACCCAGTACTTC. This gives the protein CASSSLTGFQETQYF.

This clonotype appeared many times. The rearrangement joins TRBV6-1 to TRBJ1-2; 7 bases fit TRBD1. There are 14 residues in the CDR3. Germline V gene lookup returns CDR1 MNHNS and CDR2 SASEGT. J lost 4 bases, V lost 6 bases, and 8 bases had no gene match. This CDR3 is CASRSRGRAYGYTF. The CDR3 coding sequence is TGTGCCAGCAGATCTAGGGGGCGGGCCTATGGCTACACCTTC.

The chain is built from TRBV7-9 and TRBJ2-5; D assignment may be TRBD1 or TRBD2 (5 bases each). The V and J ends lost 0 bases and 9 bases respectively, with 20 bases between them. The CDR3 extends over 16 amino acids. CDR1 is SEHNR, CDR2 FQNEAQ, per germline (reference sequence). The CDR3 coding sequence is TGTGCCAGCAGCTTAGCGTCGGGACCAGTACCCGGGGCCCAGTACTTC. Protein product: CASSLASGPVPGAQYF.

This clonotype was detected many times. V is TRBV5-1 and J is TRBJ1-2; D is possibly TRBD1 (5 bases). V was cut by 4 bases and J by 4 bases, with 14 bases left in between. This CDR3 comprises 14 residues. CDR1 is SGHRS, CDR2 YFSETQ, per germline. The CDR3 region is CASSPDGAAYGYTF. In DNA form, the CDR3 reads TGCGCCAGCAGCCCAGATGGGGCCGCCTATGGCTACACCTTC.

This clonotype has at least ten counts. The chain links TRBV7-2 to TRBJ1-1; D is unclear. Germline loops: CDR1 SGHTA, CDR2 FQGNSA. This CDR3 has 13 residues. Trimming pared 3 bases from V and 1 base from J, leaving 6 bases between. This chain's CDR3 is CASSFYQNTEAFF. CDR3 sequence (DNA): TGTGCCAGCAGCTTTTACCAGAACACTGAAGCTTTCTTT.

This clonotype has just a few counts. The chain joins TRBV6-2 or TRBV6-3 to TRBJ2-7, with a possible D match to TRBD1 (6 bases). Between the trimmed V and J ends, which lost 5 bases and 5 bases, there was a span of 7 bases. Germline V gene lookup returns CDR1 MNHEY and CDR2 SVGEGT. This CDR3 contains 11 residues. The CDR3 DNA sequence: TGTGCCAGCAGTAGGACAGACGAGCAGTACTTC. Protein: CASSRTDEQYF.

This clonotype was seen at least ten times. The CDR3 spells CASSLEVGSTEAFF. DNA for the CDR3: TGTGCCAGCAGCTTAGAAGTGGGAAGCACTGAAGCTTTCTTT. This chain uses TRBV7-2 with TRBJ1-1; no firm D call. The CDR3 consists of 14 residues. Germline V gene data show CDR1 as SGHTA and CDR2 as FQGNSA. Trimming shortened V by 1 base and J by 4 bases, and 10 bases separated the two germline ends.

The chain employs TRBV27 and TRBJ1-1; maybe TRBD1 (5 bases). V dropped 3 bases and J dropped 5 bases, with 13 bases sitting between them. The CDR3 is made up of 14 amino acids. Per the germline V gene, CDR1 is MNHEY and CDR2 is SMNVEV (reference sequence). The CDR3 DNA is TGTGCCAGCAGTTTGGGGGGGGGGGTTACTGAAGCTTTCTTT. Protein product: CASSLGGGVTEAFF.

This chain joins TRBV30 and TRBJ2-5, with 7 bases aligning to TRBD2. J was trimmed by 4 bases and V by 0 bases; bases with no gene match: 5. Germline lookup yields CDR1 GTSNPN and CDR2 SVGIG (reference sequence). The CDR3 is 14 residues long. Here the CDR3 DNA reads TGTGCCTGGAGTGTAGGGTCTAGCGGAGAGACCCAGTACTTC. Translated, it gives CAWSVGSSGETQYF. The full variable domain, completed using reference TRBV30 and TRBJ2-5, is SQTIHQWPATLVQPVGSPLSLECTVEGTSNPNLYWYRQAAGRGLQLLFYSVGIGQISSEVPQNLSASRPQDRQFILSSKKLLLSDSGFYLCAWSVGSSGETQYFGPGTRLLVL.

Many counts were recorded for this clonotype. The chain carries TRBV4-1 and TRBJ1-2; possibly TRBD1 for D (5 bases). The germline gives CDR1 MGHRA, CDR2 YSYEKL. V was trimmed by 0 bases and J by 2 bases, leaving 10 bases between them. This CDR3 contains 15 residues. This CDR3 is CASSQEARANYGYTF. The CDR3 bases are TGCGCCAGCAGCCAAGAGGCCAGGGCCAACTATGGCTACACCTTC.

In this sample, this clonotype turned up many times. CDR3 residues: CASDGFGTMNTGELFF. CDR3 bases: TGTGCCAGCGATGGTTTCGGGACAATGAACACCGGGGAGCTGTTTTTT. The chain has TRBV6-1 and TRBJ2-2, with a weak D call TRBD1 (6 bases). The CDR3 is made up of 16 amino acids. Trimming pared 8 bases from V and 1 base from J, leaving 17 bases between. Germline V lookup: CDR1 MNHNS, CDR2 SASEGT.

This clonotype was seen only a few times. The chain links TRBV28 to TRBJ2-5, with TRBD2 identical over 8 bases. Looked up from germline, CDR1 is MDHEN and CDR2 is SYDVKM. This CDR3 region has 13 residues. After removal of 6 bases from V and 4 bases from J, the junction contained 4 bases not matched to a gene. CDR3: CASRALAGETQYF. DNA for the CDR3: TGTGCCAGCAGGGCTCTAGCGGGAGAGACCCAGTACTTC.

Many counts were recorded for this clonotype. The gene calls are TRBV12-3 or TRBV12-4 and TRBJ1-5; TRBD1 agrees at 9 bases. The CDR3 is 15 amino acids. The V and J ends lost 8 bases and 6 bases, in that order; junction bases with no gene match: 11. This chain's CDR3 is CASGLGQGVGQPQHF. The CDR3 coding sequence is TGTGCCAGCGGGTTGGGACAGGGCGTAGGTCAGCCCCAGCATTTT.